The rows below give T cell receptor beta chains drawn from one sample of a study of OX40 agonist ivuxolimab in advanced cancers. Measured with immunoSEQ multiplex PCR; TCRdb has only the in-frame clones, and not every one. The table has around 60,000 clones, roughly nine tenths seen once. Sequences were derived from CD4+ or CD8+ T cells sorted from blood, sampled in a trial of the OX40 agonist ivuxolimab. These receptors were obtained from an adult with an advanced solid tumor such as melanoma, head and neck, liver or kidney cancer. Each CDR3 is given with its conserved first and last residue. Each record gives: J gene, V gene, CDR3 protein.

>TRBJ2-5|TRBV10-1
CASSDGVAGEETQYF
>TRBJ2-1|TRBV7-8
CASSLVGGGRSKQFF
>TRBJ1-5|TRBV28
CATQGSNQPQHF
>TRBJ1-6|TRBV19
CASSPRAYSLSSYNSPLHF
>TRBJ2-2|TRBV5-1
CASSLVAGNTGELFF
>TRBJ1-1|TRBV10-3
CAIRRGGPDTEAFF
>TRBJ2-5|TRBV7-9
CASSLRGLQETQYF
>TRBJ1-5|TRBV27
CASRPRTAQNQPQHF
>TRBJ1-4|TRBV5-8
CASSPAHRDVWTNEKLFF
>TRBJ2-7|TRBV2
CASSEHEQYF
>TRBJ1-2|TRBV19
CASSPTAGGQYGYTF
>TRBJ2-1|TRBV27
CASSPLAGGNEQFF
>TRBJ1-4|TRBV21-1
CASSKRGNRGGEKLFF
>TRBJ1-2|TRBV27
CASRYKPGTIRGYTF
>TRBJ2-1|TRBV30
CAWSVDYNEQFF
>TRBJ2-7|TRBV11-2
CASTRDGRSYEQYF
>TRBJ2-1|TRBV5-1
CASSLVSGRGFGEQFF
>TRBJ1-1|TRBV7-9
CASSAPRGDRTEAFF
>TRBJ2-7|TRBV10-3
CAIRSGSGSEQYF
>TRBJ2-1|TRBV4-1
CASRELGLAGDEQFF
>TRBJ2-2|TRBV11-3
CASSSSSGGTGELFF
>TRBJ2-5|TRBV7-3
CASSPGTGAETQYF
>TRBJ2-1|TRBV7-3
CASSRTFGGIYNEQFF
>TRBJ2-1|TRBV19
CASSIDPSFASGKSPQQFF
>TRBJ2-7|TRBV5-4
CASSVSPGSEQYF
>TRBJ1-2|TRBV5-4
CASSLARAEYGYTF
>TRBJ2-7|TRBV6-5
CATGAYEQYF
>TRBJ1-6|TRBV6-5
CASSVNRRINSPLHF
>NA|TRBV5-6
CASSLGGTDPYEQYF
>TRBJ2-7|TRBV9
CASSVGRATYEQYF
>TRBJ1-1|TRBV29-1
CSVGGTSEAFF
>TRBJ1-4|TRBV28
CASNNWGGLTNEKLFF
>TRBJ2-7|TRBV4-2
CASSQEGRGGSEQYF
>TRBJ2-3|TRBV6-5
CASSKRLTDTQYF
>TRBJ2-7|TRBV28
CASSLRTPYEQYF
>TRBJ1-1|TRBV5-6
CASTRTADTEAFF
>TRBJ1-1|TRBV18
CASSVKVGGSLTEAFF
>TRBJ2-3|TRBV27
CASNRDRLTDTQYF
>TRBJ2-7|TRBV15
CATSRFLGGRAAYEQYF
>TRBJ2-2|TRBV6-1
CASRRQAANTGELFF
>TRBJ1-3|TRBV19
CASRELGNSGNTIYF
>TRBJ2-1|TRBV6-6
CASVRADSYNEQFF
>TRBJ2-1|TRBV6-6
CASSRSNEQFF
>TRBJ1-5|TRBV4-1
CASRPTGMGNQPQHF
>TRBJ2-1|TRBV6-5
CASSYSDWGEQFF
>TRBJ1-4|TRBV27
CASSPDGTPGANEKLFF
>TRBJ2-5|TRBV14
CASSRGLLQETQYF
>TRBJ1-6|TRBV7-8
CASSLVRGGSPLHF
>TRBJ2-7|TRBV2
CASRADRGLGEQYF
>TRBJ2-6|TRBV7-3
CASSLMGTSGANVLTF